Listed below are T cell receptor beta chains from one sample, sequenced in a study of identical twins. TCRdb itself ran the 5' RACE reads through MiXCR, one entry per CDR3 protein. The sample has more than 1.5 million distinct CDR3 sequences, 25% to 35% seen once. Sequenced material: cord blood. The source is a newborn girl in good health. Each CDR3 is given with its conserved first and last residue. D genes are given only for firm matches. Clone size is given for some rows only: seen once, a few or many times, or a class if the clone is expanded.

few | TRBJ2-1 | TRBV20-1 | . | TGCAGTGCTATGACCCAAAGCTCCTACAATGAGCAGTTCTTC | CSAMTQSSYNEQFF
few | TRBJ2-2 | TRBV13 | . | TGTGCCAGCAGCTTAGGTCGCGGCACCAACACCGGGGAGCTGTTTTTT | CASSLGRGTNTGELFF
. | TRBJ1-4 | TRBV5-1 | TRBD1 | TGCGCCAGCAGCCCCACAGGGGAGGATGAAAAACTGTTTTTT | CASSPTGEDEKLFF
. | TRBJ2-7 | TRBV20-1 | TRBD2 | TGCAGTGCTAGAGCAACTAGCGGAGACTACGAGCAGTACTTC | CSARATSGDYEQYF
. | TRBJ2-7 | TRBV6-6 | . | TGTGCCAGCAGTTACTCCGAAGGGTTCGAGCAGTACTTC | CASSYSEGFEQYF
few | TRBJ2-1 | TRBV29-1 | TRBD1 | TGCAGCGTCGCCCGGACAGGGTTCAATGAGCAGTTCTTC | CSVARTGFNEQFF
. | TRBJ1-5 | TRBV4-1 | . | TGCGCCAGCAGCCAAGAGGGGATCAATCAGCCCCAGCATTTT | CASSQEGINQPQHF
few | TRBJ2-4 | TRBV20-1 | . | TGCAGTGCTAGAGGGGTTAGTTGGGGGGCCACTGAGATTCAGTACTTC | CSARGVSWGATEIQYF
once | TRBJ1-2 | TRBV20-1 | . | TGCAGTGCTCCGGACAGCGCTAACTGTGGCTACACCTTC | CSAPDSANCGYTF
. | TRBJ2-4 | TRBV27 | TRBD2 | TGTGCCAGCAGTTCCCTATCCACGCGGACTAGCGGGAGAAATGAGCAGTACTTC | CASSSLSTRTSGRNEQYF
once | TRBJ1-2 | TRBV29-1 | TRBD1 | TGCAGCGTTGAGATGGCAGGGGGGAACTATGGCTTCACCTTC | CSVEMAGGNYGFTF
many | TRBJ2-7 | TRBV29-1 | TRBD1 | TGCAGCGTTTTCGACAGGGCTACCTACGAGCAGTACTTC | CSVFDRATYEQYF
few | TRBJ1-2 | TRBV12-3/TRBV12-4 | . | TGTGCCAGCAGTTTCCTGGCGGTCTATGGCTACACCTTC | CASSFLAVYGYTF
few | TRBJ2-1 | TRBV6-5 | . | TGTGCCAGCAGTTACTACCCTAGCAATGAGCAGTTCTTC | CASSYYPSNEQFF
few | TRBJ1-1 | TRBV6-6 | . | TGTGCCAGCAGGGGGTCGGGGGAAGTAGCTTTCTTT | CASRGSGEVAFF
few | TRBJ2-5 | TRBV20-1 | . | TGCAGTGCTAGAACCCACGGGGAGACCCAGTACTTC | CSARTHGETQYF
. | TRBJ1-1 | TRBV28 | . | TGTGCCAGCAGTTTATGCTGGGGGGCTGAAGCTTTCTTT | CASSLCWGAEAFF
many | TRBJ1-2 | TRBV12-3/TRBV12-4 | . | TGTGCCAGCAGCCCAGTCCTGGAACAGGGAATCTATGGCTACACCTTC | CASSPVLEQGIYGYTF
many | TRBJ2-7 | TRBV28 | . | TGTGCCAGCAGTTTTTTGGACGAGCAGTACTTC | CASSFLDEQYF
. | TRBJ2-7 | TRBV15 | . | TGTGCCACCAGCGGCAGTACCTCTATCTACAATGAGCAGTACTTC | CATSGSTSIYNEQYF
many | TRBJ1-2 | TRBV10-3 | TRBD1 | TGTGCCATGGGACAGGGCTATGGCTACACCTTC | CAMGQGYGYTF
. | TRBJ2-2 | TRBV12-3/TRBV12-4 | TRBD1 | TGTGCCAGCAGCGACAGGGAAGGCACCGGGGAGCTGTTTTTT | CASSDREGTGELFF
once | TRBJ2-7 | TRBV25-1 | . | TGTGCCGGCACCAAATACGAGCAGTACTTC | CAGTKYEQYF
. | TRBJ2-2 | TRBV11-2 | . | TGTGCCAGCAGCTTAGGGACGGGCCCCAAGCTGTTTTTT | CASSLGTGPKLFF
. | TRBJ1-5 | TRBV6-1 | . | TGTGCCAGCAGTGAAGTCGTCCAGCCCCAGCATTTT | CASSEVVQPQHF
once | TRBJ1-1 | TRBV7-9 | TRBD1 | TGTGCCAGCAGCCGTCTGGACAGGGTCGGCACTGAAGCTTTCTTT | CASSRLDRVGTEAFF
many | TRBJ2-7 | TRBV29-1 | TRBD2 | TGCAGCGTTGGATGGACTAGCGGGAGTTACGAGCAGTACTTC | CSVGWTSGSYEQYF
. | TRBJ2-7 | TRBV29-1 | TRBD1 | TGCAGCGTTGTGGGTAGTCTGGGACAGGCCTACGAGCAGTACTTC | CSVVGSLGQAYEQYF
. | TRBJ2-1 | TRBV12-3/TRBV12-4 | TRBD1 | TGTGCCAGCAGTTTCGACAGGGGCCATGAGCAGTTCTTC | CASSFDRGHEQFF
few | TRBJ1-5 | TRBV20-1 | TRBD1 | TGCAGTGCTCCCAACAGGGGCCATCAGCCCCAGCATTTT | CSAPNRGHQPQHF
few | TRBJ1-1 | TRBV12-3/TRBV12-4 | . | TGTGCCAGCACTCTCACAGGGATGAACACTGAAGCTTTCTTT | CASTLTGMNTEAFF
few | TRBJ2-4 | TRBV7-9 | . | TGTGCCAGCAGCCCTGGACAGAGGGCAGGCATTCAGTACTTC | CASSPGQRAGIQYF
few | TRBJ1-1 | TRBV4-1 | . | TGCGCCAGCAGCCAAGATGTAGGGGCTTCTGAAGCTTTCTTT | CASSQDVGASEAFF
few | TRBJ2-7 | TRBV7-8 | . | TGTGCCAGCAGCTCCCGCGCAGTCCCCTACGAGCAGTACTTC | CASSSRAVPYEQYF
. | TRBJ2-1 | TRBV12-3/TRBV12-4 | TRBD1 | TGTGCCAGCAGTTTACTCGGGACAGGGGGCAGGGATGAGCAGTTCTTC | CASSLLGTGGRDEQFF
. | TRBJ2-3 | TRBV20-1 | . | TGCAGTGCTAGACCCCGAACATCCGAACAGGGAAGGGGCACAGATACGCAGTATTTT | CSARPRTSEQGRGTDTQYF
. | TRBJ2-4 | TRBV12-3/TRBV12-4 | . | TGTGCCAGCAGGGTGGGCGCCGGGAGAAGGGCCAAAAACATTCAGTACTTC | CASRVGAGRRAKNIQYF
. | TRBJ1-5 | TRBV2 | . | TGTGCCAGCAGCACAGGTCCGATCAGCCCCCAGCATTTT | CASSTGPISPQHF
few | TRBJ1-6 | TRBV10-3 | . | TGTGCCATCAGTGTGGAACCTCGGGGGAATTCACCCCTCCACTTT | CAISVEPRGNSPLHF
. | TRBJ1-2 | TRBV15 | . | TGTGCCACCAGCAGAGATCGCCAGGGCGGTGGCTACACCTTC | CATSRDRQGGGYTF
once | TRBJ2-5 | TRBV6-4 | TRBD2 | TGTGCCAGTGGACTAGTCCTCGGCAATGAGCAGTACTTC | CASGLVLGNEQYF
. | TRBJ1-2 | TRBV5-1 | . | TGCGCCAGCAGCGACACAGGAGGCTACACCTTC | CASSDTGGYTF
few | TRBJ2-7 | TRBV6-2/TRBV6-3 | . | TGTGCCACCCATCAGACTCTCTACGAGCAGTACTTC | CATHQTLYEQYF
. | TRBJ2-1 | TRBV28 | . | TGTGCCAGCAGACGGGGGATAGGACGACTCTACAATGAGCAGTTCTTC | CASRRGIGRLYNEQFF
. | TRBJ1-2 | TRBV9 | TRBD1 | TGTGCCAGCAGCCGGGACAGTTTTTATGGCTACACCTTC | CASSRDSFYGYTF
. | TRBJ2-7 | TRBV3-1 | . | TGTGCCAGCAGCCAACAGGGTTACAATGAGCAGTACTTC | CASSQQGYNEQYF